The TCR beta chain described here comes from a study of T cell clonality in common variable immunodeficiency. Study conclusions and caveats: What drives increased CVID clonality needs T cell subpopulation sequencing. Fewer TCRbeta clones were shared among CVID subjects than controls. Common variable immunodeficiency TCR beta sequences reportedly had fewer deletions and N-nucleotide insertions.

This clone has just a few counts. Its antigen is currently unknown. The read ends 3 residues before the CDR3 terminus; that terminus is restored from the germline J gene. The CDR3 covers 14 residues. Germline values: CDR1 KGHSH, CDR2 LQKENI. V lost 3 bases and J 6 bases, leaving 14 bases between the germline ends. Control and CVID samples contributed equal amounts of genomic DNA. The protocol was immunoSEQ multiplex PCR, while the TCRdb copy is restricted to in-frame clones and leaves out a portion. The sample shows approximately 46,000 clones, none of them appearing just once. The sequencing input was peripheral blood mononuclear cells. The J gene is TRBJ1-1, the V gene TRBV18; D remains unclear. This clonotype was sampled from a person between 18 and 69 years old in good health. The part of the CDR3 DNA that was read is TGTGCCAGCTCACCGGGTTTTCCGGGTTCTGAA. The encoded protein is CASSPGFPGSE. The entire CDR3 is CASSPGFPGSEAFF.